A single sample gave rise to the 8 T cell receptor beta chains below, sequenced in a study of blood T cell repertoires in COVID-19. Sequencing used immunoSEQ multiplex PCR; TCRdb keeps in-frame clones, though not all of them. The sample gives 110,000 to 150,000 clones, around 77% of which show up once; under 10% is in the top ten. Specimen: peripheral blood. The origin of the receptors is a man aged 50-60 years with active or convalescent COVID-19.

The J gene is TRBJ1-5, the V gene TRBV27; 10 positions match TRBD1. J was trimmed by 5 bases and V by 0 bases; bases with no gene match: 10. CDR3 length: 18 amino acids. The germline V gene encodes CDR1 MNHEY and CDR2 SMNVEV (reference sequence). Written as DNA, the CDR3 is TGTGCCAGCAGTTTATCGGGGGCGACAGGGGGCAGCGATCAGCCCCAGCATTTT. It translates to CASSLSGATGGSDQPQHF.

The CDR3 protein is CASSVSGSNTGELFF. In nucleotides, the CDR3 is TGTGCCAGTAGTGTTAGCGGCTCGAACACCGGGGAGCTGTTTTTT. This chain uses TRBV19 with TRBJ2-2; D may be TRBD2 (6 bases). The V gene lost 5 bases and the J gene lost 0 bases, with 10 bases spanning the gap. CDR1 LNHDA and CDR2 SQIVND come from the germline V gene (reference sequence). The CDR3 loop spans 15 amino acids.

The chain recombines TRBV7-8 with TRBJ2-1, with 9 bases that match TRBD2. Germline CDR1 reads SGHVS; CDR2 reads FQNEAQ. Unmatched junction bases numbered 12, after V lost 11 bases and J lost 7 bases. The CDR3 is made up of 14 amino acids. CDR3 DNA: TGTGCCTCTCGGGCGGGAGGGCCGTTAAATGAGCAGTTCTTC. It encodes CASRAGGPLNEQFF. Using reference TRBV7-8 and TRBJ2-1 for the parts outside the CDR3, the full variable domain is GAGVSQSPRYKVAKRGQDVALRCDPISGHVSLFWYQQALGQGPEFLTYFQNEAQLDKSGLPSDRFFAERPEGSVSTLKIQRTQQEDSAVYLCASRAGGPLNEQFFGPGTRLTVL.

The V and J genes are TRBV5-1 and TRBJ2-1, with D maybe TRBD2 (6 bases). In germline, CDR1 is SGHRS, CDR2 YFSETQ. V was cut by 2 bases and J by 5 bases, with 11 bases left in between. The CDR3 has 14 residues. CDR3 coding DNA: TGCGCCAGCAGCTTAGTTTCGGGAGACAATGAGCAGTTCTTC. Its protein product is CASSLVSGDNEQFF.

This clone has only a few counts. The rearrangement uses TRBV3-1 (or the pseudogene TRBV3-2) and TRBJ1-2; weak D call: TRBD1 (6 bases). This CDR3 region has 13 residues. The germline gives CDR1 LGHDT, CDR2 YNNKEL (reference sequence). V was shortened by 4 bases and J by 8 bases, with 14 bases between the two germline ends. The CDR3 here is CASSPRGAAGYTF. In DNA form, the CDR3 reads TGTGCCAGCAGCCCACGGGGGGCGGCCGGCTACACCTTC.

The chain links TRBV30 to TRBJ2-1; 9 bases are shared with TRBD2. The J segment lost 5 bases and the V segment lost 3 bases, leaving 5 bases of the junction unmatched. This CDR3 has 14 residues. The V gene's germline CDR1 is GTSNPN and CDR2 SVGIG (reference sequence). Here the CDR3 reads CAWSPSGMDNEQFF. The CDR3 DNA sequence: TGTGCCTGGAGCCCTAGCGGGATGGACAATGAGCAGTTCTTC.

The CDR3 loop is CASSLIDSTEAFF. The DNA for the CDR3 is TGTGCCAGCAGTCTAATAGACAGCACTGAAGCTTTCTTT. The chain carries TRBV27 and TRBJ1-1; a weak D match, TRBD1 (5 bases). CDR1 and CDR2 from the germline V gene are MNHEY and SMNVEV (reference sequence). The germline V and J ends were trimmed by 5 bases and 4 bases, with 11 bases remaining between them. The CDR3 is 13 amino acids.

This chain uses TRBV19 with TRBJ2-7, with D unresolved. CDR1 is LNHDA, CDR2 SQIVND, per germline (reference sequence). Trimming left V 5 bases short and J 6 bases short, with 14 bases between. The CDR3 covers 13 residues. In nucleotides, the CDR3 is TGTGCCAGTAGTCTCTACCTGTACGTCGAGCAGTACTTC. It yields the protein CASSLYLYVEQYF.